The 20 T cell receptor beta chains below all came from one sample that was sequenced in a study of monozygotic twins with inflammatory bowel disease. TCRdb reprocessed the 5' RACE reads and stores each CDR3 protein as one record, lacking DNA. The listing records about 160,000 distinct CDR3 sequences. The sequenced sample was blood. Every receptor here comes from a human donor with ulcerative colitis or Crohn's disease, or a healthy co-twin of an affected twin (not recorded which).

The V gene is TRBV12-3 or TRBV12-4, the J gene TRBJ2-7; the D call from TCRdb, TRBD1, cannot be confirmed without DNA. The CDR3 is made up of 13 amino acids. The CDR3 sequence is CASSSDRDYEQYF.

This chain uses TRBV5-1 with TRBJ2-1; TCRdb gives TRBD1 as the D gene, but with no DNA this cannot be confirmed. The CDR3 extends over 16 amino acids. In germline, CDR1 is SGHRS, CDR2 YFSETQ. The CDR3 loop reads CASSLGVGGGVNEQFF.

V is TRBV9 and J is TRBJ2-7; TCRdb's D call of TRBD1 is untestable without DNA. CDR1 is SGDLS and CDR2 is YYNGEE in the germline V gene. CDR3 length: 14 amino acids. CDR3 loop: CASSTGGGSYEQYF.

The chain employs TRBV25-1 and TRBJ2-3. This CDR3 region has 14 residues. CDR1 and CDR2 from the germline V gene are MGHDK and SYGVNS. CDR3 sequence: CASSEYSSTDTQYF.

The chain is built from TRBV20-1 and TRBJ1-5; there is no DNA to check the TCRdb D call of TRBD1. This CDR3 contains 12 residues. Germline CDR1 and CDR2: DFQATT and SNEGSKA (reference sequence). The CDR3 loop reads CSARAGSQPQHF.

V usage is TRBV19 and J usage is TRBJ1-1; TCRdb lists TRBD1, though no DNA is available to test this call. Germline loops: CDR1 LNHDA, CDR2 SQIVND (reference sequence). The CDR3 runs 15 residues. The chain's CDR3 is CASRDYRGRDTEAFF.

The chain links TRBV5-1 to TRBJ2-3; the TCRdb D gene call, TRBD1, has no DNA to confirm it. Germline loops: CDR1 SGHRS, CDR2 YFSETQ. The CDR3 contains 15 residues. CDR3 sequence reads: CASSLPSGGDVTQYF. The entire variable domain, with the rest obtained from reference TRBV5-1 and TRBJ2-3, is as follows: KAGVTQTPRYLIKTRGQQVTLSCSPISGHRSVSWYQQTPGQGLQFLFEYFSETQRNKGNFPGRFSGRQFSNSRSEMNVSTLELGDSALYLCASSLPSGGDVTQYFGPGTRLTVL.

This rearrangement joins TRBV7-2 to TRBJ2-7; TCRdb reports TRBD2, a call that lacks DNA to check it against. CDR3 length: 15 residues. Germline V gene lookup returns CDR1 SGHTA and CDR2 FQGNSA. CDR3 sequence: CASSLRAGVEYEQYF.

The chain carries TRBV7-9 and TRBJ2-3. There are 15 residues in the CDR3. Germline V gives CDR1 SEHNR, CDR2 FQNEAQ (reference sequence). CDR3 residues: CASSLSSLDTDTQYF.

The CDR3: CASSLAQGEKLFF. The V gene is TRBV12-3 or TRBV12-4, the J gene TRBJ1-4. CDR3 length: 13 amino acids.

The chain employs TRBV5-1 and TRBJ2-7; with no DNA, the TCRdb D assignment of TRBD1 cannot be verified. The CDR3 has 12 residues. The V gene's germline CDR1 is SGHRS and CDR2 YFSETQ. This CDR3 reads CASSSRAGEQYF.

This rearrangement joins TRBV7-3 to TRBJ2-1; TCRdb outputs TRBD2, but without DNA this stays unchecked. Germline V CDR1 and CDR2: SGHTA, FQGTGA. This CDR3 contains 16 residues. The CDR3 loop is CASSRTSASSYNEQFF.

This chain joins TRBV7-2 and TRBJ2-2; the D call of TRBD1 rests on TCRdb alone, since no DNA is present to check it. The germline gives CDR1 SGHTA, CDR2 FQGNSA. CDR3 size: 15 residues. This CDR3 reads CASSHRDRHTGELFF.

This chain uses TRBV5-1 with TRBJ2-1; the D gene TCRdb calls, TRBD2, cannot be checked with no DNA. CDR3 length: 18 amino acids. CDR1 SGHRS and CDR2 YFSETQ come from the germline V gene. This CDR3 reads CASSAGLAGAHSYNEQFF.

CDR3 sequence reads: CAISEGGQNIQYF. The rearrangement uses TRBV10-3 and TRBJ2-4; TCRdb's D gene call, TRBD1, goes unchecked for lack of DNA. The CDR3 runs to 13 residues. Germline values: CDR1 ENHRY, CDR2 SYGVKD.

The V and J genes are TRBV7-9 and TRBJ2-7; TCRdb calls TRBD1, which cannot be checked without DNA. Germline CDR1 reads SEHNR; CDR2 reads FQNEAQ (reference sequence). The length of the CDR3 is 15 residues. The CDR3 protein is CASSPKGSRDKEQYF.

The chain recombines TRBV5-1 with TRBJ1-1. CDR1 is SGHRS, CDR2 YFSETQ, per germline. This CDR3 has 13 residues. The CDR3: CASREGLNTEAFF.

This sequence joins TRBV7-2 and TRBJ2-7; TCRdb indicates TRBD2, and absent DNA this call remains unverified. Germline-derived CDR1 and CDR2 are SGHTA and FQGNSA. The CDR3 extends over 15 amino acids. Here the CDR3 reads CASRRASGGAYEQYF.

The chain recombines TRBV6-5 with TRBJ1-1. Germline CDR1 and CDR2: MNHEY and SVGAGI. CDR3 length: 12 amino acids. This CDR3 reads CASSYGSVEAFF.

V is TRBV5-1 and J is TRBJ1-6. The CDR3 sequence is 15 residues long. The germline V gene has CDR1 SGHRS and CDR2 YFSETQ. The CDR3 reads CASSLGKVSNSPLHF.